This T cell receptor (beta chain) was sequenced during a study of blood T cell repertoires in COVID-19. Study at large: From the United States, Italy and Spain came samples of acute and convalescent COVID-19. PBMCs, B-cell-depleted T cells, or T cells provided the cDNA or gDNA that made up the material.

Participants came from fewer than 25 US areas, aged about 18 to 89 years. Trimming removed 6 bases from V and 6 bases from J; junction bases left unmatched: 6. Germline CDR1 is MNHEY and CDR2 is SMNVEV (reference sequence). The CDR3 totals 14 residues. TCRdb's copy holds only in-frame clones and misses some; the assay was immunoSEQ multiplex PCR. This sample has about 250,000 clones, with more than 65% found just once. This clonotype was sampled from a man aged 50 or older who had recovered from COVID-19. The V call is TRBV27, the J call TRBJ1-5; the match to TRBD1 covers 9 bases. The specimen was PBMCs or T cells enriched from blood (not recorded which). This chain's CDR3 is CASSGQGPSQPQHF. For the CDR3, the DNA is TGTGCCAGCAGCGGACAGGGGCCGAGTCAGCCCCAGCATTTT.